This TCR beta chain was recovered during a study of identical twins. TCRdb redid the calling of the 5' RACE reads with MiXCR, one entry per CDR3 protein. The table shows more than 1.5 million distinct CDR3 sequences, with around a third occurring only once. Findings and limits, study-wide: Fewer insertions were carried by abundant cord blood beta clonotypes, but none was seen in memory repertoires.

This clonotype has just a few counts. Its antigen is unknown. The CDR3 runs 21 residues. Germline V gives CDR1 SGHAT, CDR2 FQDESV (reference sequence). V shed 1 base, J shed 0 bases, and the junction held 13 bases outside the gene matches. The chain combines TRBV11-1 with TRBJ2-5; 14 bases are shared with TRBD2. The clonotype originates from a newborn girl in good health. The sequencing input was cord blood. The CDR3 loop is CASSLVKPGTSGSLYQETQYF. The DNA for the CDR3 is TGTGCCAGCAGCTTAGTAAAACCCGGGACTAGCGGGAGTCTGTACCAAGAGACCCAGTACTTC. Full variable domain (remainder filled in from reference TRBV11-1 and TRBJ2-5): EAEVAQSPRYKITEKSQAVAFWCDPISGHATLYWYRQILGQGPELLVQFQDESVVDDSQLPKDRFSAERLKGVDSTLKIQPAELGDSAMYLCASSLVKPGTSGSLYQETQYFGPGTRLLVL.